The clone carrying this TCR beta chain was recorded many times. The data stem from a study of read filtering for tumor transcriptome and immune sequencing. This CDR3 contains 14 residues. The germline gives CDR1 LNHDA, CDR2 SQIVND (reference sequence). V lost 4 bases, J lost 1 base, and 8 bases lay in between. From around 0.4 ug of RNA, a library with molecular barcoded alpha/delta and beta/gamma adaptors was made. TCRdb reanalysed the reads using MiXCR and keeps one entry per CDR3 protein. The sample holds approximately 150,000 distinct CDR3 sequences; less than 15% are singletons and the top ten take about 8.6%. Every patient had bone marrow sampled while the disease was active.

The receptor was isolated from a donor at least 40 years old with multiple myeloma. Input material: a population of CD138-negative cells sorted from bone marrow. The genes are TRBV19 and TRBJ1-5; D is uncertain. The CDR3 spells CASSTVKSNQPQHF. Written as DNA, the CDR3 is TGTGCCAGTAGTACGGTGAAAAGCAATCAGCCCCAGCATTTT.